This record concerns one T cell receptor beta chain sequence. Its antigen has not been determined. No clone much larger than this one lies a single base away; base qualities are absent. The entry originates in a study of blood T cell repertoires in COVID-19 (TCRdb year 2020). Broadly, across the study: Samples covering the acute and convalescent phases of COVID-19 were provided by collaborators in the United States, Italy and Spain. A freely available public database, intended as a resource for researchers studying the immune response to SARS-CoV-2, is where the repertoires were released. Where HLA class I and class II types were available, the types were taken from metadata supplied by the sample provider, not from assay-based typing. Subjects who had been exposed to COVID-19, were actively infected with it, or had recovered from it provided the deeply sampled blood TCRbeta repertoires that made up the dataset. Sample metadata almost always included a de-identified subject ID, COVID-19 status, age in years and sex. Samples were obtained from the ongoing ImmuneRACE study (first 160 participants) and from 1,254 subjects provided by 6 global collaborators. The prospective study material was composed of cDNA or gDNA derived from T cells, B-cell-depleted T cells, or PBMCs.

CDR3 length: 12 amino acids, cysteine to phenylalanine. Only the CDR3 portion is preserved as DNA: 36 bases, with reading frame beginning at the first base. V lost 8 bases and J lost 2 bases; the stretch between them is 7 bases long. CDR1 and CDR2, per the germline V gene, are MNHEY and SVGAGI. The immunoSEQ Assay, a bias-controlled multiplex PCR, was used to amplify TCRbeta CDR3 regions from genomic DNA. As for the authors' bioinformatics: Within the assay, amplification of reference gene primers was used to estimate how many nucleated cells each sample contained. Sequence reads were collapsed and filtered to measure the absolute abundance of every unique TCRbeta CDR3 rearrangement. Productive Simpson clonality was computed per sample as the square root of Simpson's diversity index over productive rearrangements. TCRdb retrieved this table from immuneACCESS and kept in-frame rearrangements only. Not all clones are present; in checked studies, unresolved V genes account for under half, and no reason is known for the remainder. V and J calls plus clone size are reproduced from that table; the DNA served to infer D and trimming. The sample contains 250,000 to 300,000 clones, approximately 86% of them found a single time. Around 13% of the sample is in the top ten clones.

The full study reports these points: How much clinical and demographic metadata was included differed by source and by participant, and the metadata was provided uncurated.

In Seattle, one collaborating source enrolled patients while the infection was active and tracked those patients longitudinally over the course of disease. Each collaborating institution followed its own protocols to collect whole blood in K2EDTA tubes. For TCRbeta analysis, collaborator samples were shipped as frozen whole blood, as isolated PBMCs, or as DNA extracted from either sample type. The sequence was obtained from a woman aged 65 to 85 with COVID-19, enrolled during active disease. Sequenced sample: peripheral blood. The receptor chain draws on TRBV6-5 and TRBJ1-3, with no reliable assignment of the D segment. The CDR3 region reads CASSSPGNTIYF. The DNA sequence follows: TGTGCCAGCTCCAGTCCTGGAAACACCATATATTTT.